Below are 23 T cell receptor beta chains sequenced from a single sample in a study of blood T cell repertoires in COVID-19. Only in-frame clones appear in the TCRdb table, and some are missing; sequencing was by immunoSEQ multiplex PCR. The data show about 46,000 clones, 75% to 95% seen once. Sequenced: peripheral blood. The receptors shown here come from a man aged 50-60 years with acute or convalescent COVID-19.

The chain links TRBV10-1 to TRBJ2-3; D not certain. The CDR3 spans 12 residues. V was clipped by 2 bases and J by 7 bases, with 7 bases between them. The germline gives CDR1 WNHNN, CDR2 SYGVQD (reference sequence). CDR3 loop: CASSENSNTQYF. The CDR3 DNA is TGCGCCAGCAGTGAGAATTCCAATACGCAGTATTTT.

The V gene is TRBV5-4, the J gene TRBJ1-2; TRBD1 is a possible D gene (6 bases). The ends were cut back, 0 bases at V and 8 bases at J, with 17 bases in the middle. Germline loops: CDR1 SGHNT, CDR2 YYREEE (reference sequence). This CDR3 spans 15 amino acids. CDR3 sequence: CASSLAPTGRVGYTF. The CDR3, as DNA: TGTGCCAGCAGCTTGGCCCCTACAGGGAGGGTGGGCTACACCTTC.

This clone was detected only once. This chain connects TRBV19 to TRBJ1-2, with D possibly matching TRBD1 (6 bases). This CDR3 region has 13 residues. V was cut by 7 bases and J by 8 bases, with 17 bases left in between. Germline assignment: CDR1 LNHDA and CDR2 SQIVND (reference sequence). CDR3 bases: TGTGCCAGTACCATCCCGGGGGGGGGCGGCTACACCTTC. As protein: CASTIPGGGGYTF.

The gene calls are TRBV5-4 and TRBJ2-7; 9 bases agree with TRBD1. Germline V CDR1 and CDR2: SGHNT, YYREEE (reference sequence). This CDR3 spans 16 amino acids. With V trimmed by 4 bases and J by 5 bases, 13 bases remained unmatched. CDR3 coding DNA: TGTGCCAGCAGCCCCCCGGCGGGACAGGGAACGAACGAGCAGTACTTC. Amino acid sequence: CASSPPAGQGTNEQYF.

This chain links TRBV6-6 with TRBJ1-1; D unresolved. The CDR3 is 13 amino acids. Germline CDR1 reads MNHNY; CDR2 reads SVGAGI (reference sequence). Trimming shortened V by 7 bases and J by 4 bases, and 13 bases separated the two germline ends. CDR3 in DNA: TGTGCCAGCACAACCACGCCGGGCACTGAAGCTTTCTTT. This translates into CASTTTPGTEAFF.

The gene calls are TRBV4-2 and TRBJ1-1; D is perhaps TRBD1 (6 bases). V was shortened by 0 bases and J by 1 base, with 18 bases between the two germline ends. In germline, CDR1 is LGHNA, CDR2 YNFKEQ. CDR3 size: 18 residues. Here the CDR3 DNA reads TGTGCCAGCAGCCAAGATTGGCTTACAGGGTCTCGGAACACTGAAGCTTTCTTT. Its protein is CASSQDWLTGSRNTEAFF.

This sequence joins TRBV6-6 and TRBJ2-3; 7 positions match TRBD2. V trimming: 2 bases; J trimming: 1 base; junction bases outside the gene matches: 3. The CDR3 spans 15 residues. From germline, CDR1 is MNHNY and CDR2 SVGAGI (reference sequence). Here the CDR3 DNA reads TGTGCCAGCAGTTACCCGGGGGGAGGCACAGATACGCAGTATTTT. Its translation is CASSYPGGGTDTQYF.

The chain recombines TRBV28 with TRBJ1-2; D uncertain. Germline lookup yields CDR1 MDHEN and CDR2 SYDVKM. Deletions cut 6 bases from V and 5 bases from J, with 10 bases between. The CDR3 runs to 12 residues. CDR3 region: CASSSRTYGYTF. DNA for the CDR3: TGTGCCAGCAGCTCTCGAACTTATGGCTACACCTTC.

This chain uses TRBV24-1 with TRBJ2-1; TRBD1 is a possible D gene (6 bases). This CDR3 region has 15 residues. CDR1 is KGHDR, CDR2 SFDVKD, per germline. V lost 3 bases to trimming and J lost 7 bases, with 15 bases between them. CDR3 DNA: TGTGCCACCAGTGATGCCCAGGGGCTCGGAAATGAGCAGTTCTTC. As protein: CATSDAQGLGNEQFF.

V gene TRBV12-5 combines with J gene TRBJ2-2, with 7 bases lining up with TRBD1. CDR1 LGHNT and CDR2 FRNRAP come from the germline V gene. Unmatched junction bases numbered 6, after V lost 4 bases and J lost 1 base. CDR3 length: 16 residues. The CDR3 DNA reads TGTGCTAGTGGTTCGTCGGGACAGAGGAACACCGGGGAGCTGTTTTTT. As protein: CASGSSGQRNTGELFF.

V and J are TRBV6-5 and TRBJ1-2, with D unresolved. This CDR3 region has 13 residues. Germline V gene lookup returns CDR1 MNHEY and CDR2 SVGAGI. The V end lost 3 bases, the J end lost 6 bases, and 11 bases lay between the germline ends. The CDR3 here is CASSYHRMNGYTF. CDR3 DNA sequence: TGTGCCAGCAGTTATCACAGAATGAATGGCTACACCTTC.

In DNA form, the CDR3 reads TGTGCCTGGAGTGTATCCGCCCTACCAACCTTC. Its translation: CAWSVSALPTF. V gene TRBV30 combines with J gene TRBJ1-2; no reliable D call. Germline V gene data show CDR1 as GTSNPN and CDR2 as SVGIG (reference sequence). The CDR3 length is 11 residues. The germline V and J ends were trimmed by 0 bases and 14 bases, with 13 bases remaining between them. The whole variable domain, filled in from reference TRBV30 and TRBJ1-2, reads SQTIHQWPATLVQPVGSPLSLECTVEGTSNPNLYWYRQAAGRGLQLLFYSVGIGQISSEVPQNLSASRPQDRQFILSSKKLLLSDSGFYLCAWSVSALPTFGSGTRLTVV.

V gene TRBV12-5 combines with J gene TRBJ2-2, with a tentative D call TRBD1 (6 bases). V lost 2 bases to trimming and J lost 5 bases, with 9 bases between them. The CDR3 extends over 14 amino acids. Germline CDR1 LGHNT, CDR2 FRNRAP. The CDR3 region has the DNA TGTGCTAGTGGTTTGTGGACAGCTACCGGGGAGCTGTTTTTT. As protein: CASGLWTATGELFF.

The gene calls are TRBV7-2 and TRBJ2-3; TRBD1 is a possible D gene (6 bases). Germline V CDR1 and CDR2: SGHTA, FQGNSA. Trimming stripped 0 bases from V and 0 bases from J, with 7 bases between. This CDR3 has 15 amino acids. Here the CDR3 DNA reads TGTGCCAGCAGCTTAGCGGGGGCTAGCACAGATACGCAGTATTTT. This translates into CASSLAGASTDTQYF.

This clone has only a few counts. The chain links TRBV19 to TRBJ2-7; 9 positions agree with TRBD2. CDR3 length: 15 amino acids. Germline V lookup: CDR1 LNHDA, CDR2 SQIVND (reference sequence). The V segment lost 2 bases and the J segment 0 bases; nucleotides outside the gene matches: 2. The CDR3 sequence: CASSIKAGGSYEQYF. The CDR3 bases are TGTGCCAGTAGTATAAAAGCGGGGGGCTCCTACGAGCAGTACTTC. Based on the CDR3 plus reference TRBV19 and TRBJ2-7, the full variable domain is DGGITQSPKYLFRKEGQNVTLSCEQNLNHDAMYWYRQDPGQGLRLIYYSQIVNDFQKGDIAEGYSVSREKKESFPLTVTSAQKNPTAFYLCASSIKAGGSYEQYFGPGTRLTVT.

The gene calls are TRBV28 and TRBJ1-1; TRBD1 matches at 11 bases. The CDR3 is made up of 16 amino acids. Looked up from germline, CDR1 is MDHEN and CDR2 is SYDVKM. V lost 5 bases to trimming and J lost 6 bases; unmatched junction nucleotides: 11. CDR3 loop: CASSPGTGGIRAEAFF. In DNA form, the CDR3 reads TGTGCCAGCAGTCCCGGGACAGGGGGGATACGGGCTGAAGCTTTCTTT.

For the CDR3, the DNA is TGTGCCAGCAGTGAAGCGCTTCCGGGACTAGGCAAGGGGACGCAGTATTTT. This codes for CASSEALPGLGKGTQYF. The chain has TRBV2 and TRBJ2-3; 8 positions agree with TRBD2. Trimming at V came to 0 bases and at J to 9 bases, leaving 14 bases not matched to a gene. CDR3 size: 17 residues. The germline V gene has CDR1 SNHLY and CDR2 FYNNEI. The whole variable domain, remainder taken from reference TRBV2 and TRBJ2-3, is EPEVTQTPSHQVTQMGQEVILRCVPISNHLYFYWYRQILGQKVEFLVSFYNNEISEKSEIFDDQFSVERPDGSNFTLKIRSTKLEDSAMYFCASSEALPGLGKGTQYFGPGTRLTVL.

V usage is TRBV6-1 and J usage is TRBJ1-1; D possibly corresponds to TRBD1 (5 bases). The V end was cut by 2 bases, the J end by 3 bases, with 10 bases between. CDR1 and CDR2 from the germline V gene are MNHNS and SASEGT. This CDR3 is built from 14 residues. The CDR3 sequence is CASSEIRGYTEAFF. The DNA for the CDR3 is TGTGCCAGCAGTGAAATTCGGGGGTACACTGAAGCTTTCTTT.

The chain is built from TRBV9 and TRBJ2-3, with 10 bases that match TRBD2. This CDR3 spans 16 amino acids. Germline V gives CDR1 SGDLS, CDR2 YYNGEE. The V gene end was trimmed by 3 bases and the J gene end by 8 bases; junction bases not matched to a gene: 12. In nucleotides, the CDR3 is TGTGCCAGCAGCGCCCCACACGGGACTAGCGAGGGTACGCAGTATTTT. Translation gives CASSAPHGTSEGTQYF.

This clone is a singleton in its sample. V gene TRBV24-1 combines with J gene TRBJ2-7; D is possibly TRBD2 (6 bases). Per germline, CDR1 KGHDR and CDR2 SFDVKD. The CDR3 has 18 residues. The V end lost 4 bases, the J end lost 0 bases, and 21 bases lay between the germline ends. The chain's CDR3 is CATSDLRRAYTSSYEQYF. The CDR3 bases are TGTGCCACCAGTGACCTCCGGAGGGCCTACACGAGCTCCTACGAGCAGTACTTC.

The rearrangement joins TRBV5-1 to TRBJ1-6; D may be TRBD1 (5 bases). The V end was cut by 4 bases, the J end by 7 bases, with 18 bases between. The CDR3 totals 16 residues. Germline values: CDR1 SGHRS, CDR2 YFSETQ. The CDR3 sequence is CASSLGGGSGNSPLHF. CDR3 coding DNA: TGCGCCAGCAGCCTTGGGGGGGGGAGTGGAAATTCACCCCTCCACTTT.

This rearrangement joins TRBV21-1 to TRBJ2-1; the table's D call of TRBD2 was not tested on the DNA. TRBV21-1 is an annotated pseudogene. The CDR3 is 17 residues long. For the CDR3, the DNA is TGTGCCAGCAGCAAAAGCAGGGGCGGGGGGCCCTACAATGAGCAGTTCTTC. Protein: CASSKSRGGGPYNEQFF.

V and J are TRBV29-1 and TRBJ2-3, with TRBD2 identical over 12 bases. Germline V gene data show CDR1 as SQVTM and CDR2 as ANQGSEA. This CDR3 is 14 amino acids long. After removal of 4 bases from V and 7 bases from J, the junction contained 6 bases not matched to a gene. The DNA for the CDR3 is TGCAGCGTTGGGCTAGCGGGGGGGCCGAATACGCAGTATTTT. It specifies CSVGLAGGPNTQYF.